The present TCR beta chain was sequenced within a study of T cells of healthy individuals. TCRdb reprocessed the 5' RACE reads via MiXCR and lists one record per CDR3 protein. Here the sample spans around 98,000 distinct CDR3 sequences, around 17% being singletons. Germline CDR1 is SGHRS and CDR2 is YFSETQ. J lost 4 bases, V lost 5 bases, and 8 bases had no gene match. The CDR3 spans 14 residues. Only a few counts were recorded for this clonotype. The J gene is TRBJ1-1, the V gene TRBV5-1, with 7 nucleotides matching TRBD1. This TCR was sampled from a human donor in good health. Written as DNA, the CDR3 is TGCGCCAGCAGGGATGGACAGGATGTCACTGAAGCTTTCTTT. Its protein product is CASRDGQDVTEAFF. Together with reference TRBV5-1 and TRBJ1-1, the CDR3 gives the full variable domain: KAGVTQTPRYLIKTRGQQVTLSCSPISGHRSVSWYQQTPGQGLQFLFEYFSETQRNKGNFPGRFSGRQFSNSRSEMNVSTLELGDSALYLCASRDGQDVTEAFFGQGTRLTVV.